This T cell receptor beta chain was observed in a study of cytomegalovirus exposure and HLA in healthy donors. About the research overall: The Caucasian-associated ancestry cluster held 65% to 90% of 398 genotyped donors.

The germline V and J ends were trimmed by 7 bases and 0 bases, with 13 bases remaining between them. Germline V gives CDR1 LNHDA, CDR2 SQIVND (reference sequence). The CDR3 runs 15 residues. Regarding this clone: As yet, its antigen is unknown.

Broader study findings: For cytomegalovirus status, the classifier reportedly gave diagnoses with high specificity and sensitivity.

The PCR employed 60 Vbeta primers together with 13 Jbeta primers. Some clones are missing from TCRdb's copy, which holds only in-frame ones; the method was immunoSEQ multiplex PCR. Among under 150,000 clones listed, 75% to 85% were seen once. The chain combines TRBV19 with TRBJ1-3; perhaps TRBD1 as D (6 bases). The receptor comes from a female donor in good health and CMV-seropositive. Sample: PBMCs. In DNA form, the CDR3 reads TGTGCCAGTAAAGACAGGCCTTACTCTGGAAACACCATATATTTT. It encodes CASKDRPYSGNTIYF.